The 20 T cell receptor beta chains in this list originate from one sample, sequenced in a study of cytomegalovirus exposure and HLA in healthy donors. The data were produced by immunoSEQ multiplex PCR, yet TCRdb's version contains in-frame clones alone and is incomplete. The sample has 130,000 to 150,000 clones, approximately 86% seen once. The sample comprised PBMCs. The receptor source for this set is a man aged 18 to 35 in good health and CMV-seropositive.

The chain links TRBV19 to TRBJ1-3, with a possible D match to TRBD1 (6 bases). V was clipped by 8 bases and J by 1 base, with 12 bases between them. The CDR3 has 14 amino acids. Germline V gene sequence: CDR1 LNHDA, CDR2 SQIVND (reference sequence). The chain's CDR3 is CASLGGPSGNTIYF. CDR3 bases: TGTGCCAGTTTGGGGGGGCCGTCTGGAAACACCATATATTTT.

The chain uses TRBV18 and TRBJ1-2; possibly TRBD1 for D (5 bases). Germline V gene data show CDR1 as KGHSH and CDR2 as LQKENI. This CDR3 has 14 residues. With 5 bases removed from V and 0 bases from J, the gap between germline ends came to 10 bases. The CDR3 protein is CASSNDSPNYGYTF. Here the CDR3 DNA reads TGTGCCAGCTCAAACGACAGTCCTAACTATGGCTACACCTTC.

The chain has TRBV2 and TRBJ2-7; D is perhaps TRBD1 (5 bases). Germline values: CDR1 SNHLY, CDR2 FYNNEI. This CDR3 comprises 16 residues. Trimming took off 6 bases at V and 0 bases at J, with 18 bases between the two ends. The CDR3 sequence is CASREQAFLSSYEQYF. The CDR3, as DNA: TGTGCCAGCAGAGAACAGGCCTTCCTTAGCTCCTACGAGCAGTACTTC.

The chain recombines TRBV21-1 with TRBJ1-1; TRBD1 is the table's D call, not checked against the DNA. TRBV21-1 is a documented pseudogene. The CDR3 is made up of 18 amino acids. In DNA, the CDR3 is TGTGCCAGCAGCACCCTTAACCGGGACAGGGGGATGAGGACTGAAGCTTTCTTT. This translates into CASSTLNRDRGMRTEAFF.

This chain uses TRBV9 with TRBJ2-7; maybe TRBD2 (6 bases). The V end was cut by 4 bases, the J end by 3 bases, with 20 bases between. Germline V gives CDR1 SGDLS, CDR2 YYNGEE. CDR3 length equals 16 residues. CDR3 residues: CASSLGGTGGHYEQYF. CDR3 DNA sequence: TGTGCCAGCAGCTTAGGCGGCACTGGAGGGCACTACGAGCAGTACTTC. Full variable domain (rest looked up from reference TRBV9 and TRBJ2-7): DSGVTQTPKHLITATGQRVTLRCSPRSGDLSVYWYQQSLDQGLQFLIQYYNGEERAKGNILERFSAQQFPDLHSELNLSSLELGDSALYFCASSLGGTGGHYEQYFGPGTRLTVT.

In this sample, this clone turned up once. The CDR3 DNA reads TGTGCCAGCAGCCCGGGGCTAGCGGGGAGCTCCTACGAGCAGTACTTC. Amino acid sequence: CASSPGLAGSSYEQYF. The V and J genes are TRBV9 and TRBJ2-7; the match to TRBD2 covers 9 bases. This CDR3 is built from 16 residues. Germline V gene lookup returns CDR1 SGDLS and CDR2 YYNGEE. Trimming removed 4 bases from V and 0 bases from J; junction bases left unmatched: 8.

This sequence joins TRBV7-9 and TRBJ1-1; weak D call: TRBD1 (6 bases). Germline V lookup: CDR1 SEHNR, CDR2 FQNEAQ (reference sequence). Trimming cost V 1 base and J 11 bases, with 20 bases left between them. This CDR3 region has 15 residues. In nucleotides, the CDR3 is TGTGCCAGCAGCTTAGGGTTTGGGACACTTATGCCTGCTTTCTTT. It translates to CASSLGFGTLMPAFF.

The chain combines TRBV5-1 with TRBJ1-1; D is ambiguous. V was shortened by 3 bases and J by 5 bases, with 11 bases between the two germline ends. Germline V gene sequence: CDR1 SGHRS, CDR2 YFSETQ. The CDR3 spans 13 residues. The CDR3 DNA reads TGCGCCAGCAGCTCGGACTTCGGGACTGAAGCTTTCTTT. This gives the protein CASSSDFGTEAFF.

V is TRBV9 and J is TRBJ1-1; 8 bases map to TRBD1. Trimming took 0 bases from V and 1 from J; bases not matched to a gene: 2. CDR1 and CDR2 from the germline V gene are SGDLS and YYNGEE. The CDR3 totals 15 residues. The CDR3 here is CASSVEDRGNTEAFF. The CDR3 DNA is TGTGCCAGCAGCGTAGAAGACAGGGGGAACACTGAAGCTTTCTTT.

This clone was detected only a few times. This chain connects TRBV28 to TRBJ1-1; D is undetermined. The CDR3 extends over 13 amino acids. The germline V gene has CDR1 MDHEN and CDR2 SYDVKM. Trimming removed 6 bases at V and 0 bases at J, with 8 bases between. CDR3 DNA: TGTGCCAGCAGCCTAGACCTGAACACTGAAGCTTTCTTT. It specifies CASSLDLNTEAFF.

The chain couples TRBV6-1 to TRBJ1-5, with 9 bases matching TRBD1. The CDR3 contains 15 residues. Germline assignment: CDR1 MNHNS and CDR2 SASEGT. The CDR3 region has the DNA TGTGTATCCGGGACAGGGACGGGGAGCAATCAGCCCCAGCATTTT. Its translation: CVSGTGTGSNQPQHF.

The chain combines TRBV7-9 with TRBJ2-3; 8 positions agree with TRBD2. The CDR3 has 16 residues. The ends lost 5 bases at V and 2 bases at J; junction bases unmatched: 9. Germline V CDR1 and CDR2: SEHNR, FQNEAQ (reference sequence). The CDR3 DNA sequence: TGTGCCAGCAGCGCCGGAACAGCGGGGGACACAGATACGCAGTATTTT. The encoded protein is CASSAGTAGDTDTQYF. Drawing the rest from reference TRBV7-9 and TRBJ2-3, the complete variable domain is DTGVSQNPRHKITKRGQNVTFRCDPISEHNRLYWYRQTLGQGPEFLTYFQNEAQLEKSRLLSDRFSAERPKGSFSTLEIQRTEQGDSAMYLCASSAGTAGDTDTQYFGPGTRLTVL.

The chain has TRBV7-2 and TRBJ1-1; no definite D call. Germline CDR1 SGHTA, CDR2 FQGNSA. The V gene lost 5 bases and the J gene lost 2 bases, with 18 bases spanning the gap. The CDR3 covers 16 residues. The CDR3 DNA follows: TGTGCCAGCAGCCTCAGCGTGTTCTCACCCAACACTGAAGCTTTCTTT. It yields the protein CASSLSVFSPNTEAFF. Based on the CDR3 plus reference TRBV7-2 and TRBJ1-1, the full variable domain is GAGVSQSPSNKVTEKGKDVELRCDPISGHTALYWYRQSLGQGLEFLIYFQGNSAPDKSGLPSDRFSAERTGGSVSTLTIQRTQQEDSAVYLCASSLSVFSPNTEAFFGQGTRLTVV.

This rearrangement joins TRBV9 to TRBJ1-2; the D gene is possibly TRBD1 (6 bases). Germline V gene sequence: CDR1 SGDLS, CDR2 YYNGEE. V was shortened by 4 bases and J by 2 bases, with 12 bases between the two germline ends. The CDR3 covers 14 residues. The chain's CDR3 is CASSSQGANYGYTF. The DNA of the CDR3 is TGTGCCAGCAGCTCACAGGGTGCCAACTATGGCTACACCTTC.

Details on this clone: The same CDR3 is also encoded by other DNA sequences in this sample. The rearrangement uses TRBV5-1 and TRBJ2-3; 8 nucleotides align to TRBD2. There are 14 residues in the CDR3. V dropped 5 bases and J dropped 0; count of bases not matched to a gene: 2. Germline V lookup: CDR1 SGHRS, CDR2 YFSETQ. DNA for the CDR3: TGCGCCAGCAGTTTAGCGGGGAGCACAGATACGCAGTATTTT. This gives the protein CASSLAGSTDTQYF.

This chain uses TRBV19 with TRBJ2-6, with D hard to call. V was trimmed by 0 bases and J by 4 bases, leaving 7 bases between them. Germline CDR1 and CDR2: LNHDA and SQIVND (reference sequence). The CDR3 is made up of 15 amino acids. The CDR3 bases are TGTGCCAGTAGTATAGAGTTAGCAGGGGCCAACGTCCTGACTTTC. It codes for CASSIELAGANVLTF.

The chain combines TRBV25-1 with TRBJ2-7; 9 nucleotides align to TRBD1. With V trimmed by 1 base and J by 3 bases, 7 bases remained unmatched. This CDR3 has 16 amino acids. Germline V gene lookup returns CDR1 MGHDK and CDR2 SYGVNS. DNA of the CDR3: TGTGCCAGCAGTGAATTAGGGACAGGGAAGAGCTACGAGCAGTACTTC. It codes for CASSELGTGKSYEQYF.

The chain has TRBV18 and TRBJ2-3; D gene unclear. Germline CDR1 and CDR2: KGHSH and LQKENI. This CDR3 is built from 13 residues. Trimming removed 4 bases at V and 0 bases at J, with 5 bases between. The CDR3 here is CASSQLSTDTQYF. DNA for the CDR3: TGTGCCAGCTCACAGCTTAGCACAGATACGCAGTATTTT.

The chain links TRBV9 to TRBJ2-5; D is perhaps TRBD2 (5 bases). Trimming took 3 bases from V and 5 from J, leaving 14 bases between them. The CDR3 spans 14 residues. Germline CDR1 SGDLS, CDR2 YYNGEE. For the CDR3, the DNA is TGTGCCAGCAGCGCCACCCGGGGAGTGGAGACCCAGTACTTC. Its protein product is CASSATRGVETQYF.

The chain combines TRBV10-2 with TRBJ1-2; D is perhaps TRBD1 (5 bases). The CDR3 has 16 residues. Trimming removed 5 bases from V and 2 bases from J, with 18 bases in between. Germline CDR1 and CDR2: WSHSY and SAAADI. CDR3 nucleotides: TGCGCCAGCAGTCTCACCCCAACGACAGAAAACTATGGCTACACCTTC. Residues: CASSLTPTTENYGYTF.